This entry describes one TCR beta chain. What it binds is unknown. The sample originates from a study of T-cell reconstitution after alpha-beta-depleted transplantation in children. The TCRbeta library was prepared with unique molecular identifiers. TCRdb reanalysed the PCR reads using MiXCR and keeps one entry per CDR3 protein. The sample holds about 200,000 distinct CDR3 sequences, roughly 6% seen once. Broader study findings: Newly produced T cells mostly provided counts and TCRbeta diversity after one year, as hyperexpanded clones declined.

Germline V gene lookup returns CDR1 KGHSH and CDR2 LQKENI. V lost 10 bases and J lost 0, with 12 bases in between. The CDR3 spans 14 residues. The V call is TRBV18, the J call TRBJ2-2; TRBD1 might be the D (6 bases). The source of this sequence is a girl under three years old with combined immunodeficiency, due to receive a stem cell transplant. Specimen: PBMCs, collected before TCRalphabeta/CD19-depleted stem cell transplant. The CDR3 sequence is CATPTGTNTGELFF. CDR3 nucleotides: TGTGCCACCCCAACAGGGACGAACACCGGGGAGCTGTTTTTT.